Sequencing of this T cell receptor beta chain was carried out in a study of blood T cell repertoires in COVID-19. In the study overall: Samples of COVID-19 (acute and convalescent) were obtained from the United States, Italy and Spain. T cells, B-cell-depleted T cells, or PBMCs provided the cDNA or gDNA that served as material.

With 4 bases clipped from V and 5 bases from J, the junction kept 9 bases outside the gene matches. The CDR3 sequence is 16 residues long. CDR1 is SGHRS, CDR2 YFSETQ, per germline. This table comes from immunoSEQ multiplex PCR, and its TCRdb copy is limited to in-frame clones, with some not included. The sample consists of tens of thousands of clones, 68% of them appearing once. This TCR was sampled from a woman in her 70s with acute or convalescent COVID-19. Sequenced material: peripheral blood. This rearrangement joins TRBV5-1 to TRBJ2-5; 12 bases fit TRBD2. The DNA of the CDR3 is TGCGCCAGCAGCACCACCCTAGCGGGGGGGCGGGAGACCCAGTACTTC. Translated: CASSTTLAGGRETQYF.